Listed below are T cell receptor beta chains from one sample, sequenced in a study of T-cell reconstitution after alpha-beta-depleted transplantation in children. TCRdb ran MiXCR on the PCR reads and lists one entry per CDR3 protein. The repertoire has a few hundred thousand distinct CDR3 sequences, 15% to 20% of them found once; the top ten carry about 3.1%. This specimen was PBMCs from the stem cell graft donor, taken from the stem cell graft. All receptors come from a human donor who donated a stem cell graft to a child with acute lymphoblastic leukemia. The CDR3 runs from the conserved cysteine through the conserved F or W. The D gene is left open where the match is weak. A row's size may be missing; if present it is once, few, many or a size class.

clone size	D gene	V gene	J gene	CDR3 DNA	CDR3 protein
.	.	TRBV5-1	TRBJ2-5	TGCGCCAGCAGCTTCCCGGGGCGGGAGACCCAGTACTTC	CASSFPGRETQYF
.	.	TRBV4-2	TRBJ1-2	TGTGCCAGCAGCCAAGACGGGGGCCCTCGGGGCTATGGCTACACCTTC	CASSQDGGPRGYGYTF
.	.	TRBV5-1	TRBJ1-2	TGCGCCAGCAGCTTGAGACAGACAACAACAAACTATGGCTACACCTTC	CASSLRQTTTNYGYTF
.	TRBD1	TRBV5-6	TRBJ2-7	TGTGCCAGCAGCTTGGTCGGGACAGACTCCTACGAGCAGTACTTC	CASSLVGTDSYEQYF
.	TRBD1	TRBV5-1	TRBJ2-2	TGCGCCAGCAGCTTAGCCCCAGGGGGACGCACCGGGGAGCTGTTTTTT	CASSLAPGGRTGELFF
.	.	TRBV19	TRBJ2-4	TGTGCCAGTAGTATAACAGGGGCCAAAAACATTCAGTACTTC	CASSITGAKNIQYF
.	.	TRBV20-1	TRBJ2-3	TGCAGTGCTAGAGCCGTCTTTCGGGGCACAGATACGCAGTATTTT	CSARAVFRGTDTQYF
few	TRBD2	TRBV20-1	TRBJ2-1	TGCAGTGCTGATGGACTAGTCGGCGATGAGCAGTTCTTC	CSADGLVGDEQFF
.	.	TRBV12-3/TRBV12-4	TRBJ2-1	TGTGCCAGCAGTTTTGCGCGTGAGCAGTTCTTC	CASSFAREQFF
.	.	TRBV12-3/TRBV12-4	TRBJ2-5	TGTGCCAGCAGCCCACTAGCTCGGGGAGAGACCCAGTACTTC	CASSPLARGETQYF
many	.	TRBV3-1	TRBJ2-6	TGTGCCAGCAGCCCGGAGGCCGGGGCCAACGTCCTGACTTTC	CASSPEAGANVLTF
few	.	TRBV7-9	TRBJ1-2	TGTGCCAGCAGCTTGGGCGGGGGACTTCAAGGCTACACCTTC	CASSLGGGLQGYTF
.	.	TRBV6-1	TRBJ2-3	TGTGCCAGCAGTCATGCAAGGGTGGAGCGGACTAGCACAGATACGCAGTATTTT	CASSHARVERTSTDTQYF
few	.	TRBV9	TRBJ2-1	TGTGCCAGCAGCGTAGCAGTCCCCTACAATGAGCAGTTCTTC	CASSVAVPYNEQFF
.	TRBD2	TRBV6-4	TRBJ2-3	TGTGCCAGCAGTGACTCCCTAGCGGGAGGGTTTGATACGCAGTATTTT	CASSDSLAGGFDTQYF
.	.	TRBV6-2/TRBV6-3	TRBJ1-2	TGTGCCAGCAGCCACGATCTTGGCTACACCTTC	CASSHDLGYTF
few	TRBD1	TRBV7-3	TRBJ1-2	TGTGCCAGCAGCTTTCGTACAGGGGGAAGTGGCTACACCTTC	CASSFRTGGSGYTF
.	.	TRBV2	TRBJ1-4	TGTGCCAGCAGCCGTGGAGGGACCCGCAATGAAAAACTGTTTTTT	CASSRGGTRNEKLFF
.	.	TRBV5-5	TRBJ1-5	TGTGCCAGCAGCTGGGGATTGGACAATCAGCCCCAGCATTTT	CASSWGLDNQPQHF
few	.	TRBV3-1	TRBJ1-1	TGTGCCAGCAGCCCCTCTACGACAGCGAACACTGAAGCTTTCTTT	CASSPSTTANTEAFF